This TCR beta chain was observed in a study of vaccination and CD4 T cells after COVID-19. Looking at the study overall: Two doses of either BNT162b2 or mRNA-1273 vaccine went to participants. Findings of the study overall: Median reactive clonotypes, those recognizing SARS-CoV-2, rose from around 21 to 38, not significantly.

V shed 4 bases and J shed 5 bases, with 20 bases lying between them. This CDR3 contains 15 residues. Germline loops: CDR1 GTSNPN, CDR2 SVGIG (reference sequence). About this clonotype: Its antigen remains unknown.

Sequenced with the Oncomine TCR Beta short-read assay was DNA taken from cultured CD4+ T cells. TCRdb independently ran MiXCR on the PCR reads; one entry per CDR3 protein. The sample consists of fewer than 20,000 distinct CDR3 sequences, 50% of them appearing once. Treatment described: approximately 9-day PBMC culture with coronavirus spike peptide pools or control peptides (ViraFEST assay). With roughly 10 ug/ml peptide pools and approximately 10 IU/ml IL-2, PBMCs were cultured at some 2 million per well. The chain carries TRBV30 and TRBJ1-1; D remains ambiguous. The receptor's source is a human donor who had recovered from COVID-19. Specimen: CD4+ T cells from blood, cultured in vitro. CDR3 loop: CAWTPTGRGGTEAFF. DNA for the CDR3: TGTGCCTGGACCCCCACGGGTCGGGGTGGGACTGAAGCTTTCTTT.